The clone carrying this TCR beta chain showed up just a few times. Its antigen is currently unknown. Treatment denoted: roughly nine-day PBMC culture with coronavirus spike peptide pools or control peptides (ViraFEST assay). The record originates from a study of vaccination and CD4 T cells after COVID-19. Overall study results and limits: The study found that a median approximately 86% of reactive clones in convalescent patients appeared only post-vaccination.

Trimming took off 1 base at V and 0 bases at J, with 11 bases between the two ends. This CDR3 is built from 16 residues. CDR1 and CDR2 (germline): LNHNV, YYDKDF (reference sequence). Oncomine TCR Beta short-read sequencing was applied to DNA from cultured CD4+ T cells. TCRdb reanalysed the PCR reads using MiXCR and keeps one entry per CDR3 protein. The sample holds around 19,000 distinct CDR3 sequences, around 45% seen once. The rearrangement uses TRBV15 and TRBJ2-3; possible D gene TRBD1, 6 bases. The sequence derives from a human donor who had recovered from COVID-19. The sample was CD4+ T cells from blood, cultured in vitro. The CDR3: CATSRVGRGSTDTQYF. The CDR3 region has the DNA TGTGCCACCAGCAGAGTCGGTAGGGGGAGCACAGATACGCAGTATTTT. Drawing the rest from reference TRBV15 and TRBJ2-3, the complete variable domain is DAMVIQNPRYQVTQFGKPVTLSCSQTLNHNVMYWYQQKSSQAPKLLFHYYDKDFNNEADTPDNFQSRRPNTSFCFLDIRSPGLGDTAMYLCATSRVGRGSTDTQYFGPGTRLTVL.